Listed below are T cell receptor beta chains from one sample, sequenced in a study of T cell changes during pregnancy in multiple sclerosis. Using immunoSEQ multiplex PCR, the repertoire was profiled, and TCRdb retains in-frame clones only, with some absent. The table shows more than 65,000 clones, with around nine tenths occurring only once. The sequencing used CD4+ T cells from peripheral blood mononuclear cells, collected before pregnancy. The source is a female donor with multiple sclerosis, enrolled in a pregnancy study. CDR3s include the opening cysteine and the closing phenylalanine or tryptophan. The D gene is left open where the match is weak. Clone size is shown for a subset of rows, as once, few, many or a class of expanded clone.

>-|TRBV4-2|-|TRBJ1-3
TGTGCCAGCAGCCAAGCCCCTTTGACATTCTCTGGAAACACCATATATTTT
CASSQAPLTFSGNTIYF
>TRBD1|TRBV30|-|TRBJ2-7
TGTGCCGGGACAGGGGACTACGAGCAGTACTTC
CAGTGDYEQYF
>-|TRBV14|-|TRBJ2-1
TGTGCCAGCAGCCAAGTTGGCGGGCGGAGCTCCTACAATGAGCAGTTCTTC
CASSQVGGRSSYNEQFF
>-|TRBV10-3|-|TRBJ2-3
TGTGCCATCAGTGAGATGGCGACAGCAGATACGCAGTATTTT
CAISEMATADTQYF
>TRBD1|TRBV2|-|TRBJ1-4
TGTGCCAGCACCCCCATCCCCCAGGGGGGACTTGAAAAACTGTTTTTT
CASTPIPQGGLEKLFF
>TRBD1|TRBV10-3|-|TRBJ2-2
TGTGCCATCAGTGCGGACAGGGGGCCCACCGGGGAGCTGTTTTTT
CAISADRGPTGELFF
>TRBD2|TRBV15|-|TRBJ2-2
TGTGCCACCAGCAGATTTAGCGGGGCGAACACCGGGGAGCTGTTTTTT
CATSRFSGANTGELFF
>TRBD2|TRBV10-1|-|TRBJ2-3
TGCGCCCGACTAGCGGGGGGCACAGATACGCAGTATTTT
CARLAGGTDTQYF
>TRBD1|TRBV4-1|-|TRBJ1-5
TGCGCCAGCAGCCAATCCGGGACAGGCAATCAGCCCCAGCATTTT
CASSQSGTGNQPQHF
>-|TRBV9|-|TRBJ1-1
TGTGCCAGCAGCGTAGATTTGGGGCATACTGAAGCTTTCTTT
CASSVDLGHTEAFF
>-|TRBV9|-|TRBJ2-1
TGTGCCAGCAGTCACGACGAGGTCCTCAATGAGCAGTTCTTC
CASSHDEVLNEQFF
>TRBD1|TRBV25-1|-|TRBJ2-1
TGTGCCAGCAGTGTTACGAGACAGGGTAGGAATGAGCAGTTCTTC
CASSVTRQGRNEQFF
>-|TRBV27|-|TRBJ2-6
TGTGCCAGCAGTTCCCCCGACGACGAGGGCTTAGCTGGGGCCAACGTCCTGACTTTC
CASSSPDDEGLAGANVLTF
>TRBD1|TRBV6-6|-|TRBJ1-2
TGTGCCAGTACCGACAGGGACTATGGCTACACCTTC
CASTDRDYGYTF
>TRBD2|TRBV9|once|TRBJ2-5
TGTGCCAGCAGCGTAGGATTAGCGGGAGGGGAGACCCAGTACTTC
CASSVGLAGGETQYF
>-|TRBV6-1|-|TRBJ2-3
TGTGCCAGCAGTGAAAACTACCGCGATACGCAGTATTTT
CASSENYRDTQYF
>TRBD2|TRBV6-6|-|TRBJ2-1
TGTGCCAGCAGTTACTCGTCGGGAGGGTACAATGAGCAGTTCTTC
CASSYSSGGYNEQFF
>TRBD1|TRBV6-4|once|TRBJ2-3
TGTGCCAGCAGTGACAGGGGGCTGGGCACAGATACGCAGTATTTT
CASSDRGLGTDTQYF
>TRBD1|TRBV10-3|-|TRBJ1-5
TGTGCCATCAGCCGGGACAGGGAGAATCAGCCCCAGCATTTT
CAISRDRENQPQHF
>TRBD2|TRBV6-1|-|TRBJ2-5
TGTGCCAGCAGTGTAATGATCGGGGGGCAAGAGACCCAGTACTTC
CASSVMIGGQETQYF
>-|TRBV6-1|-|TRBJ1-5
TGTGCCAGCATCGGCCCGGGGCAGCCCCAGCATTTT
CASIGPGQPQHF
>-|TRBV7-2|-|TRBJ2-3
TGTGCCAGCAGCAGGCAGACCGGGGGAGCGGATACGCAGTATTTT
CASSRQTGGADTQYF
>-|TRBV19|once|TRBJ2-5
TGTGCCAGTAGTATTAGTCCAGGGAAAGAGACCCAGTACTTC
CASSISPGKETQYF
>TRBD1|TRBV19|-|TRBJ2-1
TGTGCCAGTAGTATAAGTCCCGGGACAGGGTACGAGCAGTTCTTC
CASSISPGTGYEQFF
>-|TRBV4-3|-|TRBJ2-3
TGCGCCAGCAGCCAGGGCCTCGGACTGTTCGGCACAGATACGCAGTATTTT
CASSQGLGLFGTDTQYF
>-|TRBV5-1|once|TRBJ1-6
TGCGCCAGCAGCTTCCGGGGTGAAAATTCACCCCTCCACTTT
CASSFRGENSPLHF
>-|TRBV28|-|TRBJ1-2
TGTGCCAGCCGAAGTCCCTCGGGGGGCGGCCGGTATGGCTACACCTTC
CASRSPSGGGRYGYTF
>-|TRBV5-1|-|TRBJ2-5
TGCGCCAGCAGCGGAAGACAGATACAAGAGACCCAGTACTTC
CASSGRQIQETQYF
>TRBD1|TRBV7-8|-|TRBJ2-2
TGTGCCAGCAGCTTAGGTTCCCAGGGGGCGGGATCGACCGGGGAGCTGTTTTTT
CASSLGSQGAGSTGELFF
>-|TRBV5-6|-|TRBJ1-1
TGTGCCAGCAGCCTAGAACCGACTGAAGCTTTCTTT
CASSLEPTEAFF
>TRBD2|TRBV7-6|-|TRBJ2-7
TGTGCCAGCAGCCCTAGGGCTAGCGGAAGCTCCTACGAGCAGTACTTC
CASSPRASGSSYEQYF
>TRBD2|TRBV28|-|TRBJ2-3
TGTGCCAGCAGTAGGTCCGGGGGGGGAAAGGATACGCAGTATTTT
CASSRSGGGKDTQYF
>TRBD1|TRBV7-9|once|TRBJ2-5
TGTGCCAGCACCCAAACGGCCGCAGGGGGAGAGACCCAGTACTTC
CASTQTAAGGETQYF
>-|TRBV7-8|-|TRBJ1-1
TGTGCCAGCAGCTCTCACACCATTTATATGAACACTGAAGCTTTCTTT
CASSSHTIYMNTEAFF
>-|TRBV10-3|once|TRBJ2-7
TGTGCCATCAGTGAGTCTGGTCGGGGGAGCCACGAGCAGTACTTC
CAISESGRGSHEQYF
>TRBD2|TRBV4-1|-|TRBJ2-7
TGCGCCAGCAGCCAAGGGATAGCGGGGGCCGCCTACGAGCAGTACTTC
CASSQGIAGAAYEQYF
>-|TRBV7-3|-|TRBJ2-2
TGTGCCAGCAGCTCGGACACCGGGGAGCTGTTTTTT
CASSSDTGELFF
>-|TRBV7-3|once|TRBJ2-7
TGTGCCAGCAGCCCCTCGGGACTGACGAGATTATCCTACGAGCAGTACTTC
CASSPSGLTRLSYEQYF
>-|TRBV6-5|once|TRBJ1-1
TGTGCCACCCAGAAGAACACTGAAGCTTTCTTT
CATQKNTEAFF
>TRBD1|TRBV2|once|TRBJ2-7
TGTGCCAGCAGTGATGCAGGGGGTTACTCCTACGAGCAGTACTTC
CASSDAGGYSYEQYF
>TRBD2|TRBV5-4|-|TRBJ2-2
TGTGCCAGCAGCTTAATCCTAGCGGGAGGGACCGGGGAGCTGTTTTTT
CASSLILAGGTGELFF
>-|TRBV6-5|-|TRBJ2-6
TGTGCCAGCAGTTACCCAACAAGATCTGGGGCCAACGTCCTGACTTTC
CASSYPTRSGANVLTF
>-|TRBV6-5|-|TRBJ1-5
TGTGCCAGCAGCCCTATACGCCAGGGCAATCAGCCCCAGCATTTT
CASSPIRQGNQPQHF
>TRBD1|TRBV10-3|-|TRBJ2-3
TGTGCCATCAGTGGGACAGGGGACACATATACGCAGTATTTT
CAISGTGDTYTQYF
>TRBD1|TRBV19|-|TRBJ1-1
TGTGCCAGTAGTATTGTGGGGACAGCGAACACTGAAGCTTTCTTT
CASSIVGTANTEAFF
>-|TRBV29-1|few|TRBJ1-1
TGCAGCGTTGGGGAGCTGAACACTGAAGCTTTCTTT
CSVGELNTEAFF
>TRBD2|TRBV29-1|-|TRBJ2-1
TGCAGCGTCCGAATGGTACTAGCGAACGAGCAGTTCTTC
CSVRMVLANEQFF
>-|TRBV6-1|-|TRBJ2-3
TGTGCCAGCAGTTCATCCCGGGATACGCAGTATTTT
CASSSSRDTQYF
>-|TRBV6-1|few|TRBJ1-5
TGTGCCAGCAGCCTGTCGCGGGGGTCCGGACAGCCCCAGCATTTT
CASSLSRGSGQPQHF
>TRBD1|TRBV5-1|-|TRBJ2-7
TGCGCCAGCAGCGGGACAGGCGCGTTCCTCGAGCAGTACTTC
CASSGTGAFLEQYF
>-|TRBV7-2|-|TRBJ2-3
TGTGCCAGCAGCTCCAGTACCGGGACTGCAGATACGCAGTATTTT
CASSSSTGTADTQYF
>-|TRBV9|-|TRBJ2-5
TGTGCCAGCACCCTCGGAATTGGCGGGAACCAAGAGACCCAGTACTTC
CASTLGIGGNQETQYF